The T cell receptor (beta chain) under discussion was sequenced for a study of blood T cell repertoires in COVID-19. Study in general: Samples came from the United States, Italy and Spain, spanning acute and convalescent COVID-19. The analysed material was cDNA or gDNA that came from T cells, B-cell-depleted T cells, or PBMCs.

While infection was still active, Seattle patients were enrolled and then followed longitudinally. The CDR3 length is 13 residues. After removal of 4 bases from V and 5 bases from J, the junction contained 1 base not matched to a gene. From germline, CDR1 is LNHDA and CDR2 SQIVND (reference sequence). Authors' data handling: Scientists estimated how many nucleated cells there were by amplifying reference gene primers. Only in-frame clones appear in the TCRdb table, and some are missing; sequencing was by immunoSEQ multiplex PCR. That table gives V, J and clone size, and the DNA gave D and trimming. This sample has about 370,000 clones, with 70% to 90% found just once.

The chain carries TRBV19 and TRBJ2-1; 8 bases are a match to TRBD1. Sequenced input: peripheral blood. The TCR originated in a woman in her twenties or thirties with COVID-19, enrolled during active disease. CDR3 sequence reads: CASSKDRDNEQFF. CDR3 nucleotides: TGTGCCAGTAGTAAGGACAGGGACAATGAGCAGTTCTTC. The whole variable domain, filled in from reference TRBV19 and TRBJ2-1, reads DGGITQSPKYLFRKEGQNVTLSCEQNLNHDAMYWYRQDPGQGLRLIYYSQIVNDFQKGDIAEGYSVSREKKESFPLTVTSAQKNPTAFYLCASSKDRDNEQFFGPGTRLTVL.